This is a list of T cell receptor beta chains from one sample in a study of blood T cell repertoires in COVID-19. Produced via immunoSEQ multiplex PCR; TCRdb's table is partial and in-frame only. The data contain 150,000 or so clones, about four fifths of them singletons. The sample consisted of peripheral blood. All receptors come from a young man with active or convalescent COVID-19. CDR3s include the opening cysteine and the closing phenylalanine or tryptophan. Fields, in order: J gene, V gene, D gene, clone size, CDR3 protein, CDR3 DNA. D genes are given only for firm matches. Size values are once, few and many counts, or a class for expanded clones, and some rows have none.

>TRBJ2-1|TRBV5-1|.|.
CASSLSTVSSYNEQFF
TGCGCCAGCAGCTTATCGACAGTCAGCTCCTACAATGAGCAGTTCTTC
>TRBJ1-1|TRBV3-1/TRBV3-2|TRBD1|.
CASSARTGRSTEAFF
TGTGCCAGCAGCGCCCGGACAGGGCGGAGCACTGAAGCTTTCTTT
>TRBJ1-6|TRBV27|TRBD1|.
CASSTMRTGGNSPLHF
TGTGCCAGCAGTACGATGAGGACAGGGGGTAATTCACCCCTCCACTTT
>TRBJ2-1|TRBV7-8|TRBD1|.
CASSLKAGTGVWNEQFF
TGTGCCAGCAGCTTAAAAGCCGGGACAGGGGTTTGGAATGAGCAGTTCTTC
>TRBJ1-5|TRBV2|TRBD1|.
CASTGPGQGRQQPQHF
TGTGCCAGTACCGGCCCCGGACAGGGGAGGCAGCAGCCCCAGCATTTT
>TRBJ2-2|TRBV10-3|.|few
CAIMTGQTHANTGELFF
TGTGCCATCATGACCGGACAGACACACGCAAACACCGGGGAGCTGTTTTTT
>TRBJ2-1|TRBV19|.|.
CASSPRRYLSYNEQFF
TGTGCCAGTAGCCCCCGGAGGTACCTCTCCTACAATGAGCAGTTCTTC
>TRBJ2-1|TRBV7-2|TRBD1|.
CASSRDRVNEQFF
TGTGCCAGCTCCCGGGACAGGGTCAATGAGCAGTTCTTC
>TRBJ1-2|TRBV28|.|.
CASSWAGSFANYGYTF
TGTGCCAGCAGTTGGGCCGGTTCCTTCGCTAACTATGGCTACACCTTC
>TRBJ2-7|TRBV5-1|TRBD2|.
CASSFEILAGQKSYEQYF
TGCGCCAGCAGCTTTGAAATCCTAGCGGGGCAAAAATCCTACGAGCAGTACTTC
>TRBJ2-1|TRBV7-9|.|.
CASSLHGTSYNEQFF
TGTGCCAGCAGCCTCCACGGGACTTCGTACAATGAGCAGTTCTTC